The source of this T cell receptor beta chain is a study of blood T cell repertoires in COVID-19. Background on the study: Whether acute or convalescent, the COVID-19 samples came from the United States, Italy and Spain. T cells, B-cell-depleted T cells, or PBMCs provided the cDNA or gDNA that served as material.

The germline gives CDR1 PRHDT, CDR2 FYEKMQ (reference sequence). The CDR3 length is 18 residues. With 4 bases removed from V and 7 bases from J, the gap between germline ends came to 26 bases. Per the study methods: Amplification from reference gene primers served as the basis for estimated nucleated cell counts. Sequenced by immunoSEQ multiplex PCR; TCRdb stores in-frame clones only, minus some. The V and J calls and clone size were taken over from that table, and D and trimming were inferred from the DNA. The sample includes 150,000 to 250,000 clones, 85% to 95% of them seen just once. The sample was peripheral blood. The chain recombines TRBV13 with TRBJ1-5, with a tentative D call TRBD1 (6 bases). The TCR originated in a man aged 30-40 years with COVID-19, enrolled during active disease. CDR3 residues: CASSSRGARGAREQPQHF. In DNA, the CDR3 is TGTGCCAGCAGCTCCCGGGGGGCTAGGGGGGCTCGTGAACAGCCCCAGCATTTT.